Presented here are 21 T cell receptor beta chains from one specimen sequenced in a study of shared clonotypes between healthy human individuals. Profiling relied on immunoSEQ multiplex PCR, and the TCRdb table lists in-frame clones only, not all of them. The table includes about 1 million clones, 75% detected once. Sequencing was done on a sample of memory CD4+ T cells sorted from blood. Subset given: CD45RA-negative fraction. All receptors come from a man aged 18 to 29 in good health.

The chain recombines TRBV2 with TRBJ2-1; 9 bases fit TRBD1. The germline V gene has CDR1 SNHLY and CDR2 FYNNEI. Trimming took 5 bases from V and 4 from J; bases not matched to a gene: 6. This CDR3 contains 15 residues. The CDR3 spells CASSRTGQGYNEQFF. CDR3 bases: TGTGCCAGCAGTAGGACGGGACAGGGTTACAATGAGCAGTTCTTC.

This clone was counted only a few times. The chain recombines TRBV5-1 with TRBJ2-5; 9 nucleotides line up with TRBD1. Unmatched junction bases numbered 9, after V lost 0 bases and J lost 6 bases. This CDR3 has 16 amino acids. Germline-derived CDR1 and CDR2 are SGHRS and YFSETQ. CDR3 nucleotides: TGCGCCAGCAGCTTGGAAGGGACAGGGACAGGGAAGACCCAGTACTTC. It yields the protein CASSLEGTGTGKTQYF.

The chain is built from TRBV12-5 and TRBJ2-1, with 7 bases identical to TRBD2. V dropped 6 bases and J dropped 6; count of bases not matched to a gene: 11. The V gene's germline CDR1 is LGHNT and CDR2 FRNRAP. The length of the CDR3 is 15 residues. This CDR3 reads CASGELSGYSNEQFF. In DNA form, the CDR3 reads TGTGCTAGTGGGGAACTTAGCGGGTACTCCAATGAGCAGTTCTTC.

On this clone itself: This clone may be a read error of a much larger clone one base away. V and J are TRBV7-2 and TRBJ2-2; D might be TRBD2 (6 bases). Per germline, CDR1 SGHTA and CDR2 FQGNSA. Trimming removed 3 bases from V and 4 bases from J, with 6 bases in between. CDR3 size: 13 residues. DNA of the CDR3: TGTGCCAGCAGCTTCGGGGGCACCGGGGAGCTGTTTTTT. Its protein product is CASSFGGTGELFF.

Comment on this clone: At one of its ends the junction is not consistent with the germline gene, which may arise from a read error. The chain is built from TRBV7-7 and TRBJ2-2; D gene uncertain. This CDR3 is 13 amino acids long. Germline values: CDR1 SSHAT, CDR2 FNYEAQ (reference sequence). The CDR3 coding sequence is TGTGCTAGCAGCTTAGACTGGACCGGGGAGCTGTTTTTT. Translated, it gives CASSLDWTGELFF.

This rearrangement joins TRBV27 to TRBJ1-2; D is undetermined. The CDR3 is made up of 14 amino acids. Germline lookup yields CDR1 MNHEY and CDR2 SMNVEV (reference sequence). V was cut by 6 bases and J by 5 bases, with 16 bases left in between. The CDR3 spells CASRSAGDGYGYTF. The CDR3 DNA follows: TGTGCCAGCAGGTCCGCCGGGGATGGGTATGGCTACACCTTC.

The chain is built from TRBV27 and TRBJ1-6; tentative D call: TRBD1 (5 bases). Deletions cut 2 bases from V and 7 bases from J, with 6 bases between. The germline V gene encodes CDR1 MNHEY and CDR2 SMNVEV (reference sequence). The CDR3 has 13 residues. The CDR3 protein is CASSLAGNSPLHF. Written as DNA, the CDR3 is TGTGCCAGCAGTTTAGCAGGGAATTCACCCCTCCACTTT.

The chain has TRBV30 and TRBJ2-1; TRBD2 agrees at 11 bases. The junction had 3 bases not matched to a gene; V was cut back by 1 base and J by 7 bases. The CDR3 totals 14 residues. The germline gives CDR1 GTSNPN, CDR2 SVGIG (reference sequence). The CDR3 coding sequence is TGTGCCTGGAGTGCCGGGACTAGCGGAAATGAGCAGTTCTTC. The encoded protein is CAWSAGTSGNEQFF.

The chain is built from TRBV29-1 and TRBJ1-2; D gene ambiguous. There are 11 residues in the CDR3. The ends were cut back, 0 bases at V and 7 bases at J, with 6 bases in the middle. CDR1 is SQVTM and CDR2 is ANQGSEA in the germline V gene. CDR3 loop: CSVEEGLGYTF. In DNA form, the CDR3 reads TGCAGCGTTGAAGAAGGGCTTGGCTACACCTTC.

About this clone itself: The same CDR3 arises from other DNA sequences in this sample as well. The chain is built from TRBV7-2 and TRBJ2-2; a weak D match, TRBD1 (6 bases). V lost 3 bases and J 0 bases, leaving 8 bases between the germline ends. The CDR3 is 15 residues long. CDR1 and CDR2 from the germline V gene are SGHTA and FQGNSA. CDR3 residues: CASSLSGANTGELFF. The CDR3 region has the DNA TGTGCCAGCAGCTTGTCAGGGGCGAACACCGGGGAGCTGTTTTTT.

The chain links TRBV5-4 to TRBJ2-5; 10 bases line up with TRBD2. V lost 0 bases, J lost 3 bases, and 5 bases stayed unmatched. The CDR3 sequence is 16 residues long. The germline V gene has CDR1 SGHNT and CDR2 YYREEE (reference sequence). CDR3 nucleotide sequence: TGTGCCAGCAGCTTGGGACTAGCGGGTGCAGAAGAGACCCAGTACTTC. It translates to CASSLGLAGAEETQYF.

This clone has only one observation. The chain employs TRBV7-9 and TRBJ1-1; no definite D call. This CDR3 has 16 amino acids. V shed 3 bases and J shed 1 base, with 15 bases lying between them. CDR1 is SEHNR, CDR2 FQNEAQ, per germline (reference sequence). The CDR3 sequence is CASSFGQSGWNTEAFF. CDR3 DNA: TGTGCCAGCAGCTTCGGGCAGTCGGGATGGAACACTGAAGCTTTCTTT.

This clone was seen just once. The chain couples TRBV7-8 to TRBJ2-3, with 9 bases matching TRBD2. The CDR3 totals 15 residues. Unmatched junction bases numbered 12, after V lost 8 bases and J lost 6 bases. Germline V gene sequence: CDR1 SGHVS, CDR2 FQNEAQ. CDR3 in amino acids: CASGGQTSGPDTQYF. CDR3 coding DNA: TGTGCCAGCGGGGGCCAGACTAGCGGCCCCGATACGCAGTATTTT.

The gene calls are TRBV5-1 and TRBJ2-2, with a possible D match to TRBD1 (7 bases). The V and J ends lost 4 bases and 0 bases respectively, with 13 bases between them. This CDR3 has 16 amino acids. Germline V gene lookup returns CDR1 SGHRS and CDR2 YFSETQ. The CDR3 sequence is CASSNGGTANTGELFF. CDR3 coding DNA: TGCGCCAGCAGCAATGGGGGGACAGCGAACACCGGGGAGCTGTTTTTT.

The rearrangement links TRBV30 to TRBJ1-2; D is perhaps TRBD1 (6 bases). Trimming removed 0 bases from V and 5 bases from J, with 7 bases in between. In germline, CDR1 is GTSNPN, CDR2 SVGIG (reference sequence). The CDR3 runs to 12 residues. For the CDR3, the DNA is TGTGCCTGGAGTGTAGACAGGTATGGCTACACCTTC. Translating it yields CAWSVDRYGYTF.

The chain carries TRBV30 and TRBJ2-5, with D perhaps TRBD1 (5 bases). The end of the DNA is better explained by TRBJ2-7, so the J call may be wrong. Germline CDR1 GTSNPN, CDR2 SVGIG (reference sequence). This CDR3 is 12 amino acids long. Here the CDR3 DNA reads TGTGCCTGGTCAGAAGGGGCCTACGAGCAGTACTTC. Translation gives CAWSEGAYEQYF.

V and J are TRBV6-4 and TRBJ1-2, with 7 nucleotides matching TRBD1. The CDR3 runs to 13 residues. CDR1 and CDR2 from the germline V gene are MRHNA and SNTAGT. Trimming at V came to 4 bases and at J to 8 bases, leaving 7 bases not matched to a gene. CDR3 coding DNA: TGTGCCAGCAGTGTTCCGACAGGGCCCGGCTACACCTTC. It codes for CASSVPTGPGYTF.

On this clone itself: A far bigger clonotype differs at one base, so this is likely a read error. The chain carries TRBV7-9 and TRBJ1-3; a possible D gene is TRBD1 (5 bases). The V end was cut by 5 bases, the J end by 0 bases, with 11 bases between. Germline assignment: CDR1 SEHNR and CDR2 FQNEAQ (reference sequence). The CDR3 loop spans 15 amino acids. CDR3 DNA sequence: TGTGCCAGCAGCATATCAGGGAGCTCTGGAAACACCATATATTTT. Translation: CASSISGSSGNTIYF.

The chain couples TRBV11-2 to TRBJ2-3; D is perhaps TRBD1 (6 bases). Trimming shortened V by 4 bases and J by 6 bases, and 11 bases separated the two germline ends. Germline CDR1 and CDR2: SGHAT and FQNNGV. The CDR3 runs 13 residues. The CDR3 bases are TGTGCCAGCAGCTCCGACAGGTTCGATACGCAGTATTTT. This translates into CASSSDRFDTQYF. The whole variable domain, filled in from reference TRBV11-2 and TRBJ2-3, reads EAGVAQSPRYKIIEKRQSVAFWCNPISGHATLYWYQQILGQGPKLLIQFQNNGVVDDSQLPKDRFSAERLKGVDSTLKIQPAKLEDSAVYLCASSSDRFDTQYFGPGTRLTVL.

The J gene is TRBJ1-2, the V gene TRBV5-6; the D is unclear. Germline CDR1 SGHDT, CDR2 YYEEEE. The CDR3 loop spans 17 amino acids. Trimming left V 2 bases short and J 4 bases short, with 21 bases between. In DNA form, the CDR3 reads TGTGCCAGCAGCTTCTCACTCGCCCCTCCGGGATTCTATGGCTACACCTTC. It codes for CASSFSLAPPGFYGYTF.

The chain uses TRBV2 and TRBJ2-1, with TRBD2 identical over 13 bases. Trimming cost V 7 bases and J 9 bases; bases outside gene matches: 6. Germline values: CDR1 SNHLY, CDR2 FYNNEI. The CDR3 is 14 residues long. As DNA, the CDR3 is TGTGCCAGCATGGTAACTAGCGGGGGGGCTGAGCAGTTCTTC. It specifies CASMVTSGGAEQFF.